These T cell receptor beta chains were read from a single sample in a study of naive and memory T cell subsets. TCRdb re-called the UMI-ligation and nested PCR reads through MiXCR, storing one row per CDR3 protein. The repertoire holds 120,000 or so distinct CDR3 sequences, with 35% to 40% as singletons. The source material was central memory CD4+ T cells from blood. The source is a human donor in good health. Each CDR3 is given with its conserved first and last residue. Clone size is stated in some rows and not others, as once, few, many or a class when expanded.

V gene	clone size	J gene	CDR3 protein
TRBV18	many	TRBJ2-1	CASSSRTGHKNEQFF
TRBV20-1	-	TRBJ2-1	CSARDAFVPSSYNEQFF
TRBV10-1	few	TRBJ2-1	CASSGTWNEQFF
TRBV7-2	-	TRBJ2-5	CASSLSGDGETQYF
TRBV5-1	-	TRBJ2-7	CASSFTGQRAYEQYF
TRBV11-2	-	TRBJ2-6	CASTYSFSGANVLTF
TRBV28	many	TRBJ2-1	CASRPLAGVGGNEQFF
TRBV5-6	once	TRBJ2-3	CATVSRDRGRARTDTQYF
TRBV2	few	TRBJ1-1	CASSEALQGQGTLTEAFF
TRBV5-1	few	TRBJ2-7	CASRGTAAYEQYF
TRBV5-1	many	TRBJ2-7	CASSLGQSSPEQYF
TRBV29-1	-	TRBJ2-4	CSVVRPPDIQYF
TRBV7-9	once	TRBJ1-5	CASSLAGRGGNQPQHF
TRBV5-1	few	TRBJ2-3	CASSPFSGTSTDTQYF
TRBV7-2	-	TRBJ2-2	CASSLRGTVGTGELFF
TRBV10-3	-	TRBJ1-1	CAISVGGSTEAFF
TRBV12-3/TRBV12-4	-	TRBJ1-6	CASRGDYNSPLHF
TRBV20-1	-	TRBJ1-1	CSARTMDREDTEAFF
TRBV29-1	many	TRBJ2-5	CSARTSGAQTQYF
TRBV6-2/TRBV6-3	-	TRBJ2-7	CASSYGYRSYEQYF
TRBV27	few	TRBJ2-7	CASSLSKVYEQYF
TRBV5-5	few	TRBJ2-5	CASSLVPTGMEETQYF
TRBV20-1	few	TRBJ2-3	CSATPPDTYTDTQYF
TRBV5-1	few	TRBJ1-2	CASSLVFGHGYTF
TRBV7-2	many	TRBJ2-1	CASSPIAGVKNEQFF
TRBV6-5	-	TRBJ1-5	CASSYSYREPQHF
TRBV20-1	once	TRBJ2-7	CSARSGRFNEQYF
TRBV15	few	TRBJ2-3	CATSRDRREVTDTQYF
TRBV6-2/TRBV6-3	-	TRBJ1-5	CASSGRDRGSNQPQHF
TRBV7-6	-	TRBJ2-7	CASSKREGPSYEQYF
TRBV6-2/TRBV6-3	few	TRBJ2-1	CASSYPGTGLNEQFF
TRBV7-9	-	TRBJ2-1	CASSFYRQGNNEQFF
TRBV28	few	TRBJ2-7	CASTPSPNSPREQYF
TRBV5-5	-	TRBJ1-5	CASSLRLSNQPQHF
TRBV28	-	TRBJ2-2	CASSPQGGDGGELFF
TRBV11-2	-	TRBJ2-1	CASSLGGSRGYNEQFF
TRBV12-3/TRBV12-4	-	TRBJ2-2	CAIRRQGAGELFF
TRBV10-3	few	TRBJ2-5	CAIWDRGRGETQYF
TRBV5-1	few	TRBJ2-7	CASSRQGFYEQYF
TRBV20-1	few	TRBJ2-2	CSARIKTNTGELFF
TRBV29-1	many	TRBJ2-7	CSVGAYRDGEQYF
TRBV7-6	few	TRBJ1-2	CASSLNFDSYGYTF
TRBV5-1	few	TRBJ2-1	CASSQGLVLDEQFF
TRBV6-1	-	TRBJ2-5	CASRRLGPGYQETQYF
TRBV3-1	-	TRBJ1-1	CASSLTGDRAFF
TRBV9	-	TRBJ1-5	CASSVGGGALQPQHF
TRBV4-1	-	TRBJ2-3	CASSQDRAASTDTQYF
TRBV9	few	TRBJ1-1	CASSPTGYREAFF
TRBV30	-	TRBJ2-1	CAWSYSGAINEQFF
TRBV10-3	-	TRBJ1-4	CATGGDRATNEKLFF
TRBV9	-	TRBJ2-3	CASSATSGSIGTQYF
TRBV28	-	TRBJ1-1	CASGVGILNTEAFF
TRBV18	-	TRBJ1-1	CASSPRRVNTEAFF
TRBV6-6	-	TRBJ1-2	CASSGDRHSGYGYTF
TRBV29-1	-	TRBJ2-1	CSVVPGLAGVEQFF
TRBV6-5	-	TRBJ1-5	CASSSGKSNQPQHF
TRBV5-1	few	TRBJ1-5	CASSLAHDQPQHF
TRBV11-2	-	TRBJ2-6	CASSEDRAGANVLTF
TRBV7-2	-	TRBJ2-6	CASSLRRGANVLTF